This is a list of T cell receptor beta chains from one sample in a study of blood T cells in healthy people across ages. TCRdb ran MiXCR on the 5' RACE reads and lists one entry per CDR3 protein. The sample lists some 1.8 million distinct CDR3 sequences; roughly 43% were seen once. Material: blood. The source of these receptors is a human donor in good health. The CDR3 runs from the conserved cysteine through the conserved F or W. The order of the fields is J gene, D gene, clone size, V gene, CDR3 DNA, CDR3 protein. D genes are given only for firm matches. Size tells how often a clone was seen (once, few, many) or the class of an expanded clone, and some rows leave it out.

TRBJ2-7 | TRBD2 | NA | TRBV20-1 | TGCAGTGCTAGAGAGCGGGGAGGGTCCTACGAGCAGTACTTC | CSARERGGSYEQYF
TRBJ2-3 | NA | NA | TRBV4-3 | TGCGCCAGCAGCCAAACTCGGGCCTCGGGCACAGATACGCAGTATTTT | CASSQTRASGTDTQYF
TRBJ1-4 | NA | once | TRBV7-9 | TGTGCCAGCAGCCTGTTCCAGGGATTTGGTGAAAAACTGTTTTTT | CASSLFQGFGEKLFF
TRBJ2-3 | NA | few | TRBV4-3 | TGCGCCAGCAGCCTGGTGGAGGGGTACACAGATACGCAGTATTTT | CASSLVEGYTDTQYF
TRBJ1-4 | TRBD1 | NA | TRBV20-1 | TGCAGTGCTAGTCCGCCGGGACAGGGTCATCTCGCTAATGAAAAACTGTTTTTT | CSASPPGQGHLANEKLFF
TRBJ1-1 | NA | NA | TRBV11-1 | TGTGCCAGCAGCCCCATCGGCCAGGGCACTGAAGCTTTCTTT | CASSPIGQGTEAFF
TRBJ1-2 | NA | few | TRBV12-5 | TGTGCTAGTGGTTTCCCTACAGGGCACTATGGCTACACCTTC | CASGFPTGHYGYTF
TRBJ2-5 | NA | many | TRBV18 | TGTGCCAGCTCACCACCGACCACGTACCAAGAGACCCAGTACTTC | CASSPPTTYQETQYF
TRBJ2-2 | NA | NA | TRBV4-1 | TGCGCCAGCAGCCCAGGGTTCGTCGGGGAGCTGTTTTTT | CASSPGFVGELFF
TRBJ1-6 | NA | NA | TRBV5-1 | TGCGCTAGCAGCTCTGGGACGGGGGCGAGCTCCTATAATTCACCCCTCTACTTT | CASSSGTGASSYNSPLYF
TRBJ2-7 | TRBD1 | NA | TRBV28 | TGTACCAGCAGTTATCCCGGGACAGGGGATACATTATCCTACGAGCAGTACTTC | CTSSYPGTGDTLSYEQYF
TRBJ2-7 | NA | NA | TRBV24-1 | TGTGCCACCAGTGATTTTCCCGACAGGTTTAATACCTACGAGCAGTACTTC | CATSDFPDRFNTYEQYF
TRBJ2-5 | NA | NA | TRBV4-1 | TGCGCCAGCAGCCAGATAGAATCAGCCGCAAAGACCCAGTACTTC | CASSQIESAAKTQYF
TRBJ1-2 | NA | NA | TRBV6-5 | TGTGCCAGCAGTTCATTAAAGGGGTCTGGCTACACCTTC | CASSSLKGSGYTF
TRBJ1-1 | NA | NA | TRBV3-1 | TGTGCCAGCAGCCAATATAAGGGGTGCACTGAAGCTTTCTTT | CASSQYKGCTEAFF
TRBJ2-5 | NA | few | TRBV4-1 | TGCGCCAGCAGCCGACGGATAGGAACCCAAGAGACCCAGTACTTC | CASSRRIGTQETQYF
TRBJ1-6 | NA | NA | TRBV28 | TGTGCCAGCAGCCGGGTTGGGGGCTTCCATAATTCACCCCTCCACTTT | CASSRVGGFHNSPLHF
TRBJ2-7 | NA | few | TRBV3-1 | TGTGCCAGCAGCCAAGTGCAGTACGGCGAGCAGTACTTC | CASSQVQYGEQYF
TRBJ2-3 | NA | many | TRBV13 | TGTGCCAGCAGCGGGGGAGATACGCAGTATTTT | CASSGGDTQYF
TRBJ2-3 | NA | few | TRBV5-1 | TGCGCCAGCAGCCCCCTGCGCCAGGCAGATACGCGGTATTTT | CASSPLRQADTRYF
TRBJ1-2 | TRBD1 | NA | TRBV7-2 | TGTGCCAGCAGCTTAGGGACAGGGGGCGCTTACTGGTACACCTTC | CASSLGTGGAYWYTF
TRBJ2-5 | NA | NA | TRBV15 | TGTGCCACCAGCGACAGACTACCCGGGGAGACCCAGTACTTC | CATSDRLPGETQYF
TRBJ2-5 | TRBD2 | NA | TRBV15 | TGTGCCACCAGCAGAGACTGGACTAGCCAAGAGACCCAGTACTTC | CATSRDWTSQETQYF
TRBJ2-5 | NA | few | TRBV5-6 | TGTGCCAGCTGGGAGGCAGCCTACCAAGAGGCCCAGTACTTC | CASWEAAYQEAQYF
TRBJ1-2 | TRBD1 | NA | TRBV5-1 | TGCGCCAGCAGCTTGGACAGGGGTACGCGAGGCTACACCTTC | CASSLDRGTRGYTF
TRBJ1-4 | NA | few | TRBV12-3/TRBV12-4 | TGTGCCAGCAGCCACGGCCAGGAAAAACTGTTTTTT | CASSHGQEKLFF
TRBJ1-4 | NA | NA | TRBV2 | TGTGCCAGCAGCTGGACAACCATGGGTGAAAAACTGTTTTTT | CASSWTTMGEKLFF
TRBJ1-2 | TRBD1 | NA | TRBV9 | TGTGCCAGCAGCAAGGGGACAGACAACTATGGCTACACCTTC | CASSKGTDNYGYTF
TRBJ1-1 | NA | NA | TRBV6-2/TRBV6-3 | TGTGCCAGCAGTTACTTCGGGCCCATGAACACTGAAGCTTTCTTT | CASSYFGPMNTEAFF
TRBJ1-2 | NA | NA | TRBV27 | TGTGCCAGAAGGCGGGACGGCGAATATGGCTACACCTTC | CARRRDGEYGYTF
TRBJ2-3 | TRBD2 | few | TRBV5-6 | TGTGCCAGCATCTCGTTCGGGGGGGTTGGAACAGATACGCAGTATTTT | CASISFGGVGTDTQYF
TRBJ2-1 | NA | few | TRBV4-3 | TGCGCCAGCAGCCAAGTCAACGGGGGCAGCTACAATGAGCAGTTCTTC | CASSQVNGGSYNEQFF
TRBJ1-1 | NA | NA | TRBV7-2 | TGTGCCAGCAGCCCCCCGGACAGAGCTACCCTGATGAACACTGAAGCTTTCTTT | CASSPPDRATLMNTEAFF
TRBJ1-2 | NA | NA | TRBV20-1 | TGCAGTGCTATTGAGGGGATGGGCTATGGCTACACCTTC | CSAIEGMGYGYTF
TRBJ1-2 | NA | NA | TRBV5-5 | TGTGCCAGCAGCCTACGGGACAACAGCTACACCTTC | CASSLRDNSYTF
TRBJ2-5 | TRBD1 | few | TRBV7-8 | TGTGCCAGCAGCTTTTACGACGACAGGGATGAACAAGAGACCCAGTACTTC | CASSFYDDRDEQETQYF
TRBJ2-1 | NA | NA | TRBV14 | TGTGCCAGCAGCCAAGTACGGGGGGCCGACAATGAGCAGTTCTTC | CASSQVRGADNEQFF
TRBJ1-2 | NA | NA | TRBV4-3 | TGCGCCAGCAGCCATGATCCCCTGTCTAACTATGGCTACACCTTC | CASSHDPLSNYGYTF
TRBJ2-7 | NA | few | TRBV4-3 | TGCGCCAGCAGCCAAGATAGCGGCCGCAAAAGCTCCCAGTACTTC | CASSQDSGRKSSQYF
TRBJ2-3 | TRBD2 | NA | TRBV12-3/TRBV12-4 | TGTGCCAGCAGTTGGACTAGCGGGGGGGAGTCAGATACGCAGTATTTT | CASSWTSGGESDTQYF
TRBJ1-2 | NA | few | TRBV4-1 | TGCGCCAGCAGCCAAGTGAGACAACAGGCGAACACCTTC | CASSQVRQQANTF
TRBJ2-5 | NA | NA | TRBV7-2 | TGTGCCAGCAGCCAGGTGGAGCGGGTGACCCAGTACTTC | CASSQVERVTQYF
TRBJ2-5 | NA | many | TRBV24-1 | TGTGCCACCAGTGAGGGGACGGAGACCCAGTACTTC | CATSEGTETQYF
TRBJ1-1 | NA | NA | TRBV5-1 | TGCGCCTCAGGAAAGGTCGGGACTGAAGCTTTCTTT | CASGKVGTEAFF
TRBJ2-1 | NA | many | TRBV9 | TGTGCCAGCAGCGTATTCCCAGACGTCGATGAGCAGTTCTTC | CASSVFPDVDEQFF
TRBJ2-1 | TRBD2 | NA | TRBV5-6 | TGTGCCAGCAGCTCATCGATAGCGGGGGCCTACAATGAGCAGTTCTTC | CASSSSIAGAYNEQFF
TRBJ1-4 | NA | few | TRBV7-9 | TGTGCCAGCAGCATCGTGATACCTCCAGATAATGAAAAACTGTTTTTT | CASSIVIPPDNEKLFF